This T cell receptor (beta chain) is from a study of blood T cells in healthy people across ages. Study results and limitations: Observed TCR beta diversity per million T cells went down as age went up. This fall followed a roughly linear course with age. Diversity was higher, and naive CD4+ cells more numerous, in long-lived donors than in aged donors.

This clonotype was recorded only once. The target antigen is unknown. Using a J-beta primer mix together with a sample-barcoded 5' primer, a second PCR was run for about 6 to 12 cycles. CDR3-containing paired-end reads numbering at least 2.5 million came from each sample. TCRdb ran MiXCR on the 5' RACE reads and lists one entry per CDR3 protein. The sample holds 1.5 million or so distinct CDR3 sequences, 35% to 45% seen once. Per individual sample, total RNA of at least 5.5 micrograms was extracted. CDR3 length: 14 amino acids. The germline V gene encodes CDR1 SQVTM and CDR2 ANQGSEA. The origin of this receptor is a woman under 30 in good health. Sequenced material: blood. This chain links TRBV29-1 with TRBJ2-1, with D unresolved. The end of the DNA is better explained by TRBJ2-7, so the J call may be wrong. CDR3 region: CSVEGMRSYNEQYF. The CDR3 nucleotides read TGCAGCGTTGAAGGAATGCGCTCCTACAATGAGCAGTACTTC.